This T cell receptor beta chain was retrieved from a study of T-cell memory formation after mild COVID-19. Study at large: There were largely donor-specific TCR clusters.

This CDR3 contains 13 residues. Between the trimmed V and J ends, which lost 2 bases and 7 bases, there was a span of 11 bases. CDR1 and CDR2 (germline): SGHTA, FQGNSA. This clonotype has only a few counts. Antigen: not known. MiXCR, applied by TCRdb to the 5' RACE reads, yields one record per CDR3 protein. The profile shows around 200,000 distinct CDR3 sequences, more than 9% of them singletons. Whole-study findings and limits: Some clones that responded turned up in pre-infection memory, which suggests that cross-reactive memory joined in. For contracting clones, CD4+ ones sat mainly in CM and EM, CD8+ in EMRA.

This TCR came from a man younger than 35 who had mild COVID-19 (a few samples of this study predate the infection). Cell type and time point are not known. The genes are TRBV7-2 and TRBJ1-2; no clear D. The sequenced sample was PBMCs or a T cell subset sorted from them (not recorded which). In DNA form, the CDR3 reads TGTGCCAGCAGCTTATCTGTCCTTCCTGGCTACACCTTC. Its translation: CASSLSVLPGYTF.